These T cell receptor beta chains were read from a single sample in a study of neoadjuvant anti-PD-1 for oral cavity cancer. Method: immunoSEQ multiplex PCR; TCRdb's copy keeps in-frame clones and lacks some. The repertoire includes about 15,000 clones, roughly 40% of them detected once, and 30% to 45% sits in the top ten. This sample comprised tumor tissue, obtained after nivolumab (anti-PD-1) treatment. Receptor source: a person between 40 and 85 years old with oral cavity squamous cell carcinoma. Both conserved end residues are part of each CDR3. A D gene is named only where the DNA matches it firmly. Part of the rows lack a size; the others show once, few, many or a class for expanded clones.

v_gene: TRBV2; j_gene: TRBJ2-5; abundance: few; d_gene: NA; CDR3nt: TGTGCCAGCAGTGAGGTTTCTAGGGCGGGGACCCAGTACTTC; CDR3aa: CASSEVSRAGTQYF
v_gene: TRBV10-3; j_gene: TRBJ2-7; abundance: NA; d_gene: TRBD1; CDR3nt: TGTGCCATCAGTCCCCGGGACAGGGATTTTTACGAGCAGTACTTC; CDR3aa: CAISPRDRDFYEQYF
v_gene: TRBV11-2; j_gene: TRBJ2-5; abundance: NA; d_gene: NA; CDR3nt: TGTGCCAGCAGCTTAGCACAGGCAGAGACCCAGTACTTC; CDR3aa: CASSLAQAETQYF
v_gene: TRBV30; j_gene: TRBJ2-5; abundance: few; d_gene: NA; CDR3nt: TGCTGGGGACACCAAGAGACCCAGTACTTC; CDR3aa: CWGHQETQYF
v_gene: TRBV4-1; j_gene: TRBJ1-1; abundance: NA; d_gene: TRBD1; CDR3nt: TGCGCCAGCAGCCAACAGACAGGGTGGGGTACTGAAGCTTTCTTT; CDR3aa: CASSQQTGWGTEAFF
v_gene: TRBV5-5; j_gene: TRBJ2-7; abundance: NA; d_gene: NA; CDR3nt: TGTGCCAGCAGCCTTGGCTACGAGCAGTACTTC; CDR3aa: CASSLGYEQYF
v_gene: TRBV6-1; j_gene: TRBJ1-1; abundance: few; d_gene: NA; CDR3nt: TGTGCCAGCAGAAACGGGAGGCGGACTGAAGCTTTCTTT; CDR3aa: CASRNGRRTEAFF
v_gene: TRBV7-8; j_gene: TRBJ2-2; abundance: NA; d_gene: NA; CDR3nt: TGTGCCAGCAGCTTAGAGGCGGGGTCGAACACCGGGGAGCTGTTTTTT; CDR3aa: CASSLEAGSNTGELFF
v_gene: TRBV2; j_gene: TRBJ1-5; abundance: few; d_gene: NA; CDR3nt: TGTGCCAGCAGTGAGGGGGGGCTCGACAATCAGCCCCAGCATTTT; CDR3aa: CASSEGGLDNQPQHF
v_gene: TRBV30; j_gene: TRBJ2-7; abundance: few; d_gene: NA; CDR3nt: TGTGCCTGGGACAGGTCAAGCTCCTACGAGCAGTACTTC; CDR3aa: CAWDRSSSYEQYF
v_gene: TRBV29-1; j_gene: TRBJ1-2; abundance: medium-sized; d_gene: TRBD1; CDR3nt: TGCAGCGTTGGGGCAGGGGGGTCGGGTAGCTACACCTTC; CDR3aa: CSVGAGGSGSYTF
v_gene: TRBV27; j_gene: TRBJ2-5; abundance: NA; d_gene: TRBD2; CDR3nt: TGTGCCAGCAGTAAAGCGGGGGTTCAAGAGACCCAGTACTTC; CDR3aa: CASSKAGVQETQYF
v_gene: TRBV29-1; j_gene: TRBJ1-1; abundance: NA; d_gene: NA; CDR3nt: TGCAGCGGTGTCGTCGCACGAGGCACTGAAGCTTTCTTT; CDR3aa: CSGVVARGTEAFF
v_gene: TRBV10-3; j_gene: TRBJ2-1; abundance: once; d_gene: TRBD1; CDR3nt: TGTGCCATCGCCGATGTGGAGAAGGGGACAGGGGCGTATGAGCAGTTCTTC; CDR3aa: CAIADVEKGTGAYEQFF
v_gene: TRBV11-2; j_gene: TRBJ1-1; abundance: NA; d_gene: NA; CDR3nt: TGTGCCAGCAGCCCCCGTGGGGGCCCTGTCACTGAAGCTTTCTTT; CDR3aa: CASSPRGGPVTEAFF
v_gene: TRBV7-8; j_gene: TRBJ2-5; abundance: NA; d_gene: TRBD2; CDR3nt: TGTGCCAGCAGCTTAGGGGGGGGGCAAGAGACCCAGTACTTC; CDR3aa: CASSLGGGQETQYF
v_gene: TRBV5-1; j_gene: TRBJ2-3; abundance: NA; d_gene: NA; CDR3nt: TGCGCCAGCAGCTTGGGTCGGGAGACAGATACGCAGTATTTT; CDR3aa: CASSLGRETDTQYF
v_gene: TRBV2; j_gene: TRBJ2-1; abundance: many; d_gene: NA; CDR3nt: TGTGCCAGCAGTGAAGGCCAGGGATCCCCTGTCTACAATGAGCAGTTCTTC; CDR3aa: CASSEGQGSPVYNEQFF
v_gene: TRBV5-1; j_gene: TRBJ1-2; abundance: NA; d_gene: NA; CDR3nt: TGCGCCAGCAGTCCCGATTTCAGGACTGCTGAGAGCTATGGCTACACCTTC; CDR3aa: CASSPDFRTAESYGYTF
v_gene: TRBV2; j_gene: TRBJ2-1; abundance: NA; d_gene: TRBD2; CDR3nt: TGTGCCATAATAGCGGGCGAATCCTACAATGAGCAGTTCTTC; CDR3aa: CAIIAGESYNEQFF
v_gene: TRBV9; j_gene: TRBJ2-3; abundance: NA; d_gene: NA; CDR3nt: TGTGCCAGCAGCGTAACGGATAGCACAGATACGCAGTATTTT; CDR3aa: CASSVTDSTDTQYF
v_gene: TRBV25-1; j_gene: TRBJ1-1; abundance: few; d_gene: NA; CDR3nt: TGTGCCAGCAGTGAATCGGCAGTGAACACTGAAGCTTTCTTT; CDR3aa: CASSESAVNTEAFF
v_gene: TRBV7-2; j_gene: TRBJ2-2; abundance: NA; d_gene: TRBD2; CDR3nt: TGTGCCAGCAGCCTCTCTAGCGGGGGGAAAACCGGGGAGCTGTTTTTT; CDR3aa: CASSLSSGGKTGELFF
v_gene: TRBV11-2; j_gene: TRBJ1-2; abundance: NA; d_gene: NA; CDR3nt: TGTGCCAGCAGCGTAGGCCGGACCTATGGCTACACCTTC; CDR3aa: CASSVGRTYGYTF
v_gene: TRBV7-2; j_gene: TRBJ1-6; abundance: NA; d_gene: NA; CDR3nt: TGTGCCAGCAGCTTGCGGGGCCTGAATAATTCACCCCTCCACTTT; CDR3aa: CASSLRGLNNSPLHF
v_gene: TRBV7-2; j_gene: TRBJ1-2; abundance: NA; d_gene: NA; CDR3nt: TGTGCCAGCAGCTCCTACGGGGGGGGTGGTGGCTACACCTTC; CDR3aa: CASSSYGGGGGYTF
v_gene: TRBV25-1; j_gene: TRBJ2-5; abundance: few; d_gene: NA; CDR3nt: TGTGCCAGCAGTGATGTAGAGACCCAGTACTTC; CDR3aa: CASSDVETQYF
v_gene: TRBV6-5; j_gene: TRBJ1-6; abundance: NA; d_gene: NA; CDR3nt: TGTGCCAGCAGTTACTCGGAGTATTCACCCCTCCACTTT; CDR3aa: CASSYSEYSPLHF
v_gene: TRBV7-3; j_gene: TRBJ1-6; abundance: NA; d_gene: NA; CDR3nt: TGTGCCAGCAGCTTAGGGGGTAATAATTCACCCCTCCACTTT; CDR3aa: CASSLGGNNSPLHF
v_gene: TRBV6-6; j_gene: TRBJ1-1; abundance: NA; d_gene: NA; CDR3nt: TGTGCCAGCAGTTCCAGGGGAGGGAACATGAACACTGAAGCTTTCTTT; CDR3aa: CASSSRGGNMNTEAFF
v_gene: TRBV6-6; j_gene: TRBJ1-2; abundance: few; d_gene: NA; CDR3nt: TGTGCCAGCAGTTACTTATGGCGGGACTATGGCTACACCTTC; CDR3aa: CASSYLWRDYGYTF
v_gene: TRBV4-2; j_gene: TRBJ1-1; abundance: NA; d_gene: NA; CDR3nt: TGTGCCAGCAGCCAATCTCGAAGCGGTACTGAAGCTTTCTTT; CDR3aa: CASSQSRSGTEAFF
v_gene: TRBV2; j_gene: TRBJ2-4; abundance: medium-sized; d_gene: NA; CDR3nt: TGTGCCAGCAGAGGGGAGCCAGGAGGAAACATTCAGTACTTC; CDR3aa: CASRGEPGGNIQYF
v_gene: TRBV5-1; j_gene: TRBJ2-2; abundance: NA; d_gene: NA; CDR3nt: TGCGCCAGCAGCGGGGGGCTAATTGCCGGGGAGCTGTTTTTT; CDR3aa: CASSGGLIAGELFF
v_gene: TRBV11-2; j_gene: TRBJ2-7; abundance: NA; d_gene: NA; CDR3nt: TGTGCCAGCAGCCCCCAAACCTACGAGCAGTACTTC; CDR3aa: CASSPQTYEQYF
v_gene: TRBV20-1; j_gene: TRBJ1-2; abundance: few; d_gene: NA; CDR3nt: TGCAGTGCTGTCGGTAACTATGGCTACACCTTC; CDR3aa: CSAVGNYGYTF
v_gene: TRBV11-2; j_gene: TRBJ2-7; abundance: few; d_gene: TRBD2; CDR3nt: TGTGCCAGCAGCTTAGAGGGGCGGGGGGCCTACGAGCAGTACTTC; CDR3aa: CASSLEGRGAYEQYF
v_gene: TRBV6-1; j_gene: TRBJ2-3; abundance: few; d_gene: NA; CDR3nt: TGTGCCAGCGGAGGGGGAGGGGGCACAGATACGCAGTATTTT; CDR3aa: CASGGGGGTDTQYF
v_gene: TRBV2; j_gene: TRBJ1-3; abundance: few; d_gene: NA; CDR3nt: TGTGCCAGCAGGCAGGTGATCTCTGGAAACACCATATATTTT; CDR3aa: CASRQVISGNTIYF
v_gene: TRBV7-3; j_gene: TRBJ2-2; abundance: few; d_gene: TRBD1; CDR3nt: TGTGCCAGCAGCTCCCCGGACAGGGGGCGTCGGTTGAACACCGGGGAGCTGTTTTTT; CDR3aa: CASSSPDRGRRLNTGELFF
v_gene: TRBV4-1; j_gene: TRBJ2-7; abundance: many; d_gene: TRBD2; CDR3nt: TGCGCCAGCAGCCAAGATGCACTAGCGCTGGGGTACGAGCAGTACTTC; CDR3aa: CASSQDALALGYEQYF
v_gene: TRBV7-2; j_gene: TRBJ2-2; abundance: once; d_gene: TRBD2; CDR3nt: TGTGCCAGCAGCTTAAGCGGGGGGGCCGACGGGGAGCTGTTTTTT; CDR3aa: CASSLSGGADGELFF
v_gene: TRBV6-1; j_gene: TRBJ2-2; abundance: few; d_gene: TRBD1; CDR3nt: TGTGCCAGCAGTGAGGCCAGGGGGCGTACCGGGGAGCTGTTTTTT; CDR3aa: CASSEARGRTGELFF
v_gene: TRBV29-1; j_gene: TRBJ1-3; abundance: NA; d_gene: NA; CDR3nt: TGCAGCGTTGAAAGGAGACAGCACTCTGGAAACACCATATATTTT; CDR3aa: CSVERRQHSGNTIYF
v_gene: TRBV6-5; j_gene: TRBJ2-7; abundance: NA; d_gene: NA; CDR3nt: TGTGCCAGCAGGATCTGCTACGAGCAGTACTTC; CDR3aa: CASRICYEQYF